The 15 T cell receptor beta chains in this list originate from one sample, sequenced in a study of blood T cell repertoires in COVID-19. Produced via immunoSEQ multiplex PCR; TCRdb's table is partial and in-frame only. The repertoire holds fewer than 85,000 clones, about 90% seen once, with about 4.5% in the top ten. Sequencing was done on a sample of peripheral blood. The receptors were gathered from a man aged 50-60 years with active COVID-19.

J is TRBJ2-3 and V is TRBV5-1; the match to TRBD2 covers 10 bases. Germline V gives CDR1 SGHRS, CDR2 YFSETQ. This CDR3 is 18 amino acids long. Unmatched junction bases numbered 12, after V lost 5 bases and J lost 0 bases. CDR3 in DNA: TGCGCCAGCAGTTGGGGACTAGCGCGGGGGAGGAGCACAGATACGCAGTATTTT. It specifies CASSWGLARGRSTDTQYF.

This chain joins TRBV10-2 and TRBJ1-6; perhaps TRBD1 as D (5 bases). CDR1 WSHSY and CDR2 SAAADI come from the germline V gene. Trimming cost V 4 bases and J 8 bases, with 15 bases left between them. This CDR3 spans 15 amino acids. The CDR3 is CASSAPGLLDSPLHF. The CDR3 coding sequence is TGCGCCAGCAGTGCTCCGGGACTGCTCGATTCACCCCTCCACTTT.

V is TRBV28 and J is TRBJ1-2, with 10 positions matching TRBD1. CDR1 and CDR2 (germline): MDHEN, SYDVKM. CDR3 length equals 14 residues. Unmatched junction bases numbered 7, after V lost 6 bases and J lost 6 bases. The CDR3 coding sequence is TGTGCCAGCAGATACGACAGGGGGCGGGATGGCTACACCTTC. As protein: CASRYDRGRDGYTF.

The gene calls are TRBV29-1 and TRBJ2-3, with 13 bases identical to TRBD2. Germline CDR1 reads SQVTM; CDR2 reads ANQGSEA. Trimming cost V 7 bases and J 3 bases; bases outside gene matches: 4. This CDR3 contains 14 residues. The CDR3 loop is CSGLAGGFTDTQYF. The CDR3 bases are TGCAGCGGACTAGCGGGGGGTTTTACAGATACGCAGTATTTT.

The chain employs TRBV4-1 and TRBJ2-1, with a possible D match to TRBD1 (6 bases). The V end was cut by 0 bases, the J end by 7 bases, with 13 bases between. Germline-derived CDR1 and CDR2 are MGHRA and YSYEKL. CDR3 length equals 15 residues. The CDR3, as DNA: TGCGCCAGCAGCCAAGATTGGCGGACAGCGAATGAGCAGTTCTTC. Amino acids: CASSQDWRTANEQFF.

The chain couples TRBV28 to TRBJ2-1; TRBD2 is a possible D gene (5 bases). There are 15 residues in the CDR3. Between the trimmed V and J ends, which lost 6 bases and 7 bases, there was a span of 19 bases. Germline CDR1 and CDR2: MDHEN and SYDVKM. CDR3 sequence (DNA): TGTGCCAGCAGCCCAACTAGTATCGCTGCAAATGAGCAGTTCTTC. Protein product: CASSPTSIAANEQFF. Together with reference TRBV28 and TRBJ2-1, the CDR3 gives the full variable domain: DVKVTQSSRYLVKRTGEKVFLECVQDMDHENMFWYRQDPGLGLRLIYFSYDVKMKEKGDIPEGYSVSREKKERFSLILESASTNQTSMYLCASSPTSIAANEQFFGPGTRLTVL.

V is TRBV28 and J is TRBJ1-4; D is perhaps TRBD1 (5 bases). Per the germline V gene, CDR1 is MDHEN and CDR2 is SYDVKM. The CDR3 consists of 14 residues. Between the trimmed V and J ends, which lost 5 bases and 7 bases, there was a span of 14 bases. For the CDR3, the DNA is TGTGCCAGCAGTCCCCCGCCGGGGGGTGAAAAACTGTTTTTT. It translates to CASSPPPGGEKLFF.

This clone occurred a few times. V and J are TRBV2 and TRBJ1-6, with 10 positions matching TRBD1. The junction had 2 bases not matched to a gene; V was cut back by 6 bases and J by 9 bases. The CDR3 runs to 13 residues. The germline CDR1 and CDR2 sequences are SNHLY and FYNNEI. The CDR3 nucleotides read TGTGCCAGCAGGGGGGACAGGGGTTCACCCCTCCACTTT. It yields the protein CASRGDRGSPLHF.

This chain uses TRBV7-2 with TRBJ2-5, with D possibly TRBD2 on 5 matching bases. The CDR3 covers 14 residues. Germline V CDR1 and CDR2: SGHTA, FQGNSA. Trimming removed 1 base at V and 4 bases at J, with 10 bases between. In nucleotides, the CDR3 is TGTGCCAGCAGCTTAGTTCGGGGAAGAGAGACCCAGTACTTC. As protein: CASSLVRGRETQYF.

This clone was observed once. The gene calls are TRBV28 and TRBJ2-5; 8 bases map to TRBD2. This CDR3 is 13 amino acids long. The germline V gene encodes CDR1 MDHEN and CDR2 SYDVKM. The junction had 4 bases not matched to a gene; V was cut back by 6 bases and J by 4 bases. The CDR3: CASSQSGGETQYF. The CDR3 nucleotides read TGTGCCAGCAGCCAAAGCGGGGGAGAGACCCAGTACTTC.

J is TRBJ2-7 and V is TRBV19; tentative D call: TRBD2 (5 bases). CDR1 is LNHDA, CDR2 SQIVND, per germline (reference sequence). Trimming stripped 3 bases from V and 2 bases from J, with 14 bases between. The CDR3 spans 15 residues. The CDR3 loop reads CASSMAGESTYEQYF. CDR3 nucleotides: TGTGCCAGTAGTATGGCCGGGGAGTCCACCTACGAGCAGTACTTC.

This clone occurred a few times. This rearrangement joins TRBV5-1 to TRBJ2-2, with 11 nucleotides matching TRBD2. The CDR3 has 15 amino acids. J lost 6 bases, V lost 4 bases, and 5 bases had no gene match. Per the germline V gene, CDR1 is SGHRS and CDR2 is YFSETQ. The CDR3 loop is CASSPRTSGSGELFF. In DNA, the CDR3 is TGCGCCAGCAGCCCTCGGACTAGCGGGTCCGGGGAGCTGTTTTTT. Variable domain in full (rest from reference TRBV5-1 and TRBJ2-2): KAGVTQTPRYLIKTRGQQVTLSCSPISGHRSVSWYQQTPGQGLQFLFEYFSETQRNKGNFPGRFSGRQFSNSRSEMNVSTLELGDSALYLCASSPRTSGSGELFFGEGSRLTVL.

The chain has TRBV9 and TRBJ1-1, with D tentatively TRBD1 (5 bases). Trimming left V 1 base short and J 5 bases short, with 9 bases between. The length of the CDR3 is 13 residues. Germline V lookup: CDR1 SGDLS, CDR2 YYNGEE. The CDR3: CASSVTGQTEAFF. Written as DNA, the CDR3 is TGTGCCAGCAGCGTAACAGGTCAGACTGAAGCTTTCTTT.

V is TRBV18 and J is TRBJ2-2; possible D gene TRBD2, 6 bases. The germline V gene encodes CDR1 KGHSH and CDR2 LQKENI. Trimming took off 4 bases at V and 0 bases at J, with 12 bases between the two ends. The CDR3 contains 16 residues. The CDR3 region is CASSLVSGANTGELFF. The CDR3 bases are TGTGCCAGCTCACTGGTGTCGGGGGCGAACACCGGGGAGCTGTTTTTT.

The V call is TRBV11-2, the J call TRBJ2-2, with TRBD2 identical over 15 bases. CDR3 length: 16 amino acids. V shed 5 bases, J shed 7 bases, and the junction held 5 bases outside the gene matches. In germline, CDR1 is SGHAT, CDR2 FQNNGV. The CDR3 loop reads CASSPGLAGGNGELFF. CDR3 coding DNA: TGTGCCAGCAGCCCAGGACTAGCGGGAGGGAACGGGGAGCTGTTTTTT.